This T cell receptor beta chain originates from a study of blood T cell repertoires in COVID-19. Across the whole study: PBMCs, B-cell-depleted T cells, or T cells were the source of the cDNA or gDNA that made up the material.

Measured with immunoSEQ multiplex PCR; TCRdb has only the in-frame clones, and not every one. The repertoire consists of about 27,000 clones, with over 75% occurring once and the leading ten covering about two thirds. Looked up from germline, CDR1 is SGHAT and CDR2 is FQNNGV. V trimming: 5 bases; J trimming: 6 bases; junction bases outside the gene matches: 10. The CDR3 consists of 16 residues. This TCR derives from a man between 70 and 80 years old with acute or convalescent COVID-19. The sequenced material came from peripheral blood. J is TRBJ2-3 and V is TRBV11-2; 11 bases are a match to TRBD2. CDR3 in amino acids: CASSPTGASGGDTQYF. The DNA for the CDR3 is TGTGCCAGCAGCCCAACGGGAGCTAGCGGGGGGGATACGCAGTATTTT. The complete variable domain, with remaining parts taken from reference TRBV11-2 and TRBJ2-3, reads EAGVAQSPRYKIIEKRQSVAFWCNPISGHATLYWYQQILGQGPKLLIQFQNNGVVDDSQLPKDRFSAERLKGVDSTLKIQPAKLEDSAVYLCASSPTGASGGDTQYFGPGTRLTVL.